This T cell receptor (beta chain) comes out of a study of T cells after yellow fever vaccination. This clonotype was seen only a few times. 5'RACE template switching produced TCR cDNA carrying a universal primer site and UMIs. TCRdb fed the 5' RACE reads into MiXCR, producing one record per CDR3 protein. Among 200,000 to 300,000 distinct CDR3 sequences listed, more than 6.5% were seen once. The material sequenced was CD4+ T cells sorted from PBMCs, taken on the day of the yellow fever booster vaccination. This TCR derives from a man under 40 who received the YFV17D yellow fever vaccine.

The CDR3 coding sequence is TGTGCCAGCAGAAAGAGACCGGGACTAGCGGGAGCAGGGGAGCAGTTCTTC. Its translation: CASRKRPGLAGAGEQFF. V is TRBV6-2 or TRBV6-3 and J is TRBJ2-1; TRBD2 aligns across 14 bases. Trimming cost V 6 bases and J 10 bases; bases outside gene matches: 14. Germline assignment: CDR1 MNHEY and CDR2 SVGEGT. This CDR3 has 17 amino acids.